The 3 T cell receptor beta chains listed next were all sequenced from one sample in a study of T cells after yellow fever vaccination (dated 2019 in TCRdb). In light of the paper, this sample's treatment or condition label describes: live attenuated yellow fever vaccine strain. Library preparation employed 5' RACE. TCRdb lists the instrument as Illumina NovaSeq 6000. TCRdb passed the public sequencing reads through fastp at Q25 and MiXCR, retaining productive beta sequences. Each record represents a unique CDR3 protein, reported with the most common genes and DNA among its rows. The sample contains a few hundred thousand distinct CDR3 sequences, about 4% of them found a single time. About 22% of the sample is held by the ten biggest clonotypes. Sequencing used PBMCs, obtained 5 days after the yellow fever booster vaccination. The receptors come from a man between 18 and 35 years old who received the YFV17D yellow fever vaccine.

The J gene is TRBJ1-5, the V gene TRBV20-1; weak D call: TRBD1 (5 bases). The CDR3 spans 13 residues. The germline CDR1 and CDR2 sequences are DFQATT and SNEGSKA (reference sequence). V lost 4 bases, J lost 8 bases, and 15 bases lay in between. The chain's CDR3 is CSAKTASDKPQHF. CDR3 nucleotides: TGCAGTGCTAAGACAGCGTCGGATAAGCCCCAGCATTTT.

This clonotype came up many times. The chain couples TRBV5-1 to TRBJ1-4; D is uncertain. V lost 0 bases to trimming and J lost 3 bases, with 9 bases between them. CDR3 length: 15 amino acids. Per the germline V gene, CDR1 is SGHRS and CDR2 is YFSETQ. CDR3 sequence reads: CASSLVKGSNEKLFF. CDR3 coding DNA: TGCGCCAGCAGCTTGGTAAAGGGCTCTAATGAAAAACTGTTTTTT.

The chain recombines TRBV20-1 with TRBJ2-3, with 9 bases matching TRBD1. The CDR3 covers 16 residues. The J segment lost 3 bases and the V segment lost 5 bases, leaving 12 bases of the junction unmatched. Looked up from germline, CDR1 is DFQATT and CDR2 is SNEGSKA (reference sequence). CDR3 residues: CSAHRGRVSGTDTQYF. CDR3 DNA sequence: TGCAGTGCTCACAGGGGGCGAGTATCAGGGACAGATACGCAGTATTTT.